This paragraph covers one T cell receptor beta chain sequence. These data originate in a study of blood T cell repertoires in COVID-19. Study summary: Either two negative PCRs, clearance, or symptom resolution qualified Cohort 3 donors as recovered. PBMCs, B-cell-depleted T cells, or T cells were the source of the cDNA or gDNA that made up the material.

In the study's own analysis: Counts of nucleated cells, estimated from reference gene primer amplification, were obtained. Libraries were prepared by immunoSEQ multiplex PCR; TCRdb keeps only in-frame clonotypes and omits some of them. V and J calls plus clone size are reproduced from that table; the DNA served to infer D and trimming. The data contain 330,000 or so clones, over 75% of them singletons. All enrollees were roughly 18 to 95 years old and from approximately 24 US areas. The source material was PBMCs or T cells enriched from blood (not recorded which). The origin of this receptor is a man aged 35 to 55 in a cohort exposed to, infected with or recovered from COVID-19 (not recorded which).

CDR3: CASRSTGVRTEAFF. DNA of the CDR3: TGTGCCAGCAGATCCACGGGGGTGCGCACTGAAGCTTTCTTT. The V and J genes are TRBV28 and TRBJ1-1, with D possibly being TRBD1 (5 bases). The V and J ends lost 6 bases and 4 bases respectively, with 15 bases between them. The CDR3 consists of 14 residues. CDR1 MDHEN and CDR2 SYDVKM come from the germline V gene.